The 32 T cell receptor beta chains in this list originate from one sample, sequenced in a study of cytomegalovirus exposure and HLA in healthy donors. It was with 60 Vbeta and 13 Jbeta primers that the PCR ran. The data were produced by immunoSEQ multiplex PCR, yet TCRdb's version contains in-frame clones alone and is incomplete. Here the sample spans around 200,000 clones, 70% to 85% being singletons. The sample taken for sequencing was PBMCs. The receptors derive from a woman between 55 and 75 years old in good health and CMV-seropositive.

This clone was found a few times. The chain is built from TRBV9 and TRBJ2-5; 7 bases line up with TRBD2. The CDR3 runs to 14 residues. The J segment lost 5 bases and the V segment lost 0 bases, leaving 4 bases of the junction unmatched. Germline lookup yields CDR1 SGDLS and CDR2 YYNGEE. This CDR3 reads CASSVGGGAETQYF. The DNA for the CDR3 is TGTGCCAGCAGCGTAGGCGGGGGTGCGGAGACCCAGTACTTC.

V usage is TRBV9 and J usage is TRBJ1-3; TRBD1 matches at 11 bases. In germline, CDR1 is SGDLS, CDR2 YYNGEE. Trimming removed 2 bases from V and 7 bases from J; junction bases left unmatched: 5. The CDR3 consists of 15 residues. The CDR3: CASSVRGQGANTIYF. For the CDR3, the DNA is TGTGCCAGCAGCGTGAGAGGACAGGGGGCGAACACCATATATTTT.

This chain connects TRBV27 to TRBJ2-7; D unresolved. Trimming left V 5 bases short and J 0 bases short, with 11 bases between. There are 14 residues in the CDR3. CDR1 is MNHEY, CDR2 SMNVEV, per germline (reference sequence). The CDR3, as DNA: TGTGCCAGCAGTATTGGCAGGCACTCCTACGAGCAGTACTTC. Its translation: CASSIGRHSYEQYF.

This clone came up a few times. This specimen includes other DNA sequences encoding the same CDR3. This sequence joins TRBV4-1 and TRBJ1-1; D gene ambiguous. The CDR3 is made up of 13 amino acids. Trimming shortened V by 3 bases and J by 2 bases, and 7 bases separated the two germline ends. Germline V gives CDR1 MGHRA, CDR2 YSYEKL. CDR3 in amino acids: CASSQGGNTEAFF. Written as DNA, the CDR3 is TGCGCCAGCAGCCAGGGAGGCAACACTGAAGCTTTCTTT.

V and J are TRBV7-2 and TRBJ1-5; TRBD1 matches at 7 bases. There are 14 residues in the CDR3. CDR1 is SGHTA and CDR2 is FQGNSA in the germline V gene. After removal of 3 bases from V and 4 bases from J, the junction contained 3 bases not matched to a gene. This CDR3 is CASSLTGSNQPQHF. For the CDR3, the DNA is TGTGCCAGCAGCTTGACAGGGTCTAATCAGCCCCAGCATTTT.

J is TRBJ1-4 and V is TRBV19; weak D call: TRBD1 (6 bases). The CDR3 runs 14 residues. With 0 bases removed from V and 8 bases from J, the gap between germline ends came to 10 bases. From germline, CDR1 is LNHDA and CDR2 SQIVND (reference sequence). The DNA of the CDR3 is TGTGCCAGTAGTATAGAAAGGGGGAGCGAAAAACTGTTTTTT. Protein: CASSIERGSEKLFF.

The chain is built from TRBV2 and TRBJ2-7; 14 bases fit TRBD2. Per the germline V gene, CDR1 is SNHLY and CDR2 is FYNNEI. The trim removed 11 bases at V and 7 bases at J, leaving 10 bases unmatched. The CDR3 has 14 residues. Written as DNA, the CDR3 is TGTGCCTGGAGAAGGACTAGCGGGAGGTCAGAGCAGTACTTC. Translation: CAWRRTSGRSEQYF.

The V gene is TRBV11-2, the J gene TRBJ2-3; D possibly corresponds to TRBD1 (6 bases). Germline CDR1 is SGHAT and CDR2 is FQNNGV. The CDR3 length is 15 residues. V shed 5 bases and J shed 6 bases, with 18 bases lying between them. The CDR3 loop reads CASSLRQASADTQYF. The CDR3 nucleotides read TGTGCCAGCAGCCTTCGACAGGCCTCGGCGGATACGCAGTATTTT.

This clone was detected a few times. The chain employs TRBV28 and TRBJ1-2; TRBD1 agrees at 9 bases. CDR3 length: 12 amino acids. With 8 bases clipped from V and 7 bases from J, the junction kept 5 bases outside the gene matches. Germline values: CDR1 MDHEN, CDR2 SYDVKM. The CDR3 coding sequence is TGTGCCAGCGGGACAGGGCTTCTTGGCTACACCTTC. This sequence encodes CASGTGLLGYTF.

This clone was detected a few times. This rearrangement joins TRBV30 to TRBJ1-2, with D unclear. Between the trimmed V and J ends, which lost 0 bases and 9 bases, there was a span of 11 bases. CDR3 length: 12 amino acids. Per germline, CDR1 GTSNPN and CDR2 SVGIG (reference sequence). The CDR3 here is CAWSVEGQRYTF. For the CDR3, the DNA is TGTGCCTGGAGTGTAGAGGGCCAGCGCTACACCTTC.

The V and J genes are TRBV9 and TRBJ1-4; 7 positions match TRBD1. The CDR3 totals 17 residues. Germline CDR1 is SGDLS and CDR2 is YYNGEE. The ends lost 6 bases at V and 4 bases at J; junction bases unmatched: 15. The DNA for the CDR3 is TGTGCCAGCACCCTAGATAGACAGGGCCACGGTAATGAAAAACTGTTTTTT. This codes for CASTLDRQGHGNEKLFF. Filled out from reference TRBV9 and TRBJ1-4, the complete variable domain reads DSGVTQTPKHLITATGQRVTLRCSPRSGDLSVYWYQQSLDQGLQFLIQYYNGEERAKGNILERFSAQQFPDLHSELNLSSLELGDSALYFCASTLDRQGHGNEKLFFGSGTQLSVL.

The chain links TRBV10-3 to TRBJ2-1; the D is unclear. The ends were cut back, 4 bases at V and 6 bases at J, with 7 bases in the middle. The length of the CDR3 is 12 residues. Germline V CDR1 and CDR2: ENHRY, SYGVKD. CDR3 bases: TGTGCCATCAGTGGTCCCGGCAATGAGCAGTTCTTC. Its protein is CAISGPGNEQFF.

This clone was seen only a few times. This sequence joins TRBV28 and TRBJ2-7, with a weak D call TRBD1 (5 bases). The CDR3 is made up of 14 amino acids. With 4 bases removed from V and 5 bases from J, the gap between germline ends came to 15 bases. CDR1 and CDR2 from the germline V gene are MDHEN and SYDVKM. For the CDR3, the DNA is TGTGCCAGCAGTTACCCCCGGACAAGGGACGAGCAGTACTTC. Amino acid sequence: CASSYPRTRDEQYF. The full variable domain, its missing parts supplied by reference TRBV28 and TRBJ2-7, is DVKVTQSSRYLVKRTGEKVFLECVQDMDHENMFWYRQDPGLGLRLIYFSYDVKMKEKGDIPEGYSVSREKKERFSLILESASTNQTSMYLCASSYPRTRDEQYFGPGTRLTVT.

The rearrangement links TRBV11-3 to TRBJ2-1, with a tentative D call TRBD1 (6 bases). The CDR3 loop spans 15 amino acids. CDR1 is SGHNT and CDR2 is YENEEA in the germline V gene. V gave up 3 bases and J gave up 6 bases, with 15 bases separating them. The CDR3 coding sequence is TGTGCCAGCAGCTTCGGCGGAATAGGGGGCAATGAGCAGTTCTTC. It is translated as CASSFGGIGGNEQFF.

The rearrangement joins TRBV5-1 to TRBJ2-3, with TRBD1 matching 8 bases. Germline CDR1 reads SGHRS; CDR2 reads YFSETQ. This CDR3 is 16 amino acids long. V was pared by 1 base and J by 4 bases, with 8 bases of the junction left unmatched. CDR3 bases: TGCGCCAGCAGCTTGTGGGGCAGGGGGCTTCCAGATACGCAGTATTTT. As protein: CASSLWGRGLPDTQYF.

The chain uses TRBV11-3 and TRBJ2-3; 7 nucleotides align to TRBD2. The CDR3 loop spans 14 amino acids. Germline V gene lookup returns CDR1 SGHNT and CDR2 YENEEA. J gave up 4 bases and V 1 base, and 2 bases lay outside the gene matches. CDR3 sequence reads: CASSLGGSADTQYF. The CDR3 DNA follows: TGTGCCAGCAGCTTAGGCGGGAGCGCAGATACGCAGTATTTT.

The V call is TRBV18, the J call TRBJ1-1; D ambiguous. Germline V lookup: CDR1 KGHSH, CDR2 LQKENI. Trimming cost V 3 bases and J 4 bases, with 24 bases left between them. The CDR3 is 18 residues long. CDR3 amino acids: CASSPFDAGSAGGTEAFF. DNA for the CDR3: TGTGCCAGCTCACCCTTCGATGCGGGTTCCGCAGGCGGCACTGAAGCTTTCTTT.

The chain links TRBV21-1 to TRBJ2-4; TRBD2 is taken as the D call from the table, unchecked against the DNA. TRBV21-1 corresponds to a pseudogene. The CDR3 is 21 residues long. CDR3 loop: CASSKLERLAGGCNLQNIQYF. The CDR3, as DNA: TGTGCCAGCAGCAAATTGGAACGACTAGCGGGGGGTTGTAATCTGCAAAACATTCAGTACTTC.

This sequence joins TRBV18 and TRBJ2-1; 9 nucleotides match TRBD2. Losses at the gene ends were 0 bases for V and 9 bases for J; bases not matched to a gene: 6. Looked up from germline, CDR1 is KGHSH and CDR2 is LQKENI. This CDR3 is 15 amino acids long. CDR3 sequence: CASSPPGLAKGEQFF. CDR3 bases: TGTGCCAGCTCACCACCGGGACTAGCTAAGGGTGAGCAGTTCTTC.

The genes are TRBV7-8 and TRBJ2-3; perhaps TRBD2 as D (7 bases). The germline V and J ends were trimmed by 10 bases and 6 bases, with 20 bases remaining between them. Germline CDR1 and CDR2: SGHVS and FQNEAQ. This CDR3 has 14 residues. In nucleotides, the CDR3 is TGTGCCACCACTTCGGGGGGCTTGGGTGATACGCAGTATTTT. This sequence encodes CATTSGGLGDTQYF.

V gene TRBV5-1 combines with J gene TRBJ2-6; D is unclear. The CDR3 length is 15 residues. The germline V gene encodes CDR1 SGHRS and CDR2 YFSETQ. Between the trimmed V and J ends, which lost 0 bases and 2 bases, there was a span of 6 bases. The CDR3 nucleotides read TGCGCCAGCAGCTTGGTCCTCGCTGGGGCCAACGTCCTGACTTTC. Translating it yields CASSLVLAGANVLTF.

The chain couples TRBV7-9 to TRBJ1-1, with 8 bases that match TRBD1. V gave up 5 bases and J gave up 1 base; unmatched junction bases: 6. Germline CDR1 SEHNR, CDR2 FQNEAQ (reference sequence). This CDR3 is built from 15 residues. In DNA form, the CDR3 reads TGTGCCAGCAGCCCCCCCGACAGGGGGAACACTGAAGCTTTCTTT. As protein: CASSPPDRGNTEAFF.

This clone appeared a few times. The rearrangement links TRBV30 to TRBJ1-1; 7 bases map to TRBD1. With 4 bases clipped from V and 1 base from J, the junction kept 3 bases outside the gene matches. CDR1 is GTSNPN, CDR2 SVGIG, per germline (reference sequence). The CDR3 length is 13 residues. This CDR3 reads CAWTRDRNTEAFF. Written as DNA, the CDR3 is TGTGCCTGGACCCGGGACAGGAACACTGAAGCTTTCTTT.

The chain is built from TRBV5-1 and TRBJ2-1; D is perhaps TRBD2 (6 bases). This CDR3 contains 17 residues. Trimming shortened V by 2 bases and J by 0 bases, and 15 bases separated the two germline ends. Germline V lookup: CDR1 SGHRS, CDR2 YFSETQ. In nucleotides, the CDR3 is TGCGCCAGCAGCTTCATAGCGGTCAGAGTCTCCTACAATGAGCAGTTCTTC. Protein: CASSFIAVRVSYNEQFF.

This chain uses TRBV18 with TRBJ2-7; the match to TRBD1 covers 10 bases. Germline CDR1 KGHSH, CDR2 LQKENI. V was clipped by 6 bases and J by 3 bases; unmatched bases: 8. This CDR3 spans 15 amino acids. The DNA of the CDR3 is TGTGCCAGCTCCGTGGGACAGGGGATCAACTACGAGCAGTACTTC. It translates to CASSVGQGINYEQYF.

This clone was observed a single time. The chain has TRBV10-2 and TRBJ2-3, with D uncertain. The germline V gene has CDR1 WSHSY and CDR2 SAAADI. V shed 10 bases and J shed 2 bases, with 13 bases lying between them. The CDR3 covers 13 residues. CDR3 nucleotides: TGCGCCACTTCGTGGGCGCACACAGATACGCAGTATTTT. Its translation is CATSWAHTDTQYF.

This rearrangement joins TRBV27 to TRBJ1-6; D call uncertain. V lost 6 bases and J 5 bases, leaving 11 bases between the germline ends. The length of the CDR3 is 14 residues. CDR1 is MNHEY and CDR2 is SMNVEV in the germline V gene (reference sequence). CDR3 bases: TGTGCCAGCAGGGCGGGAGCCAATAATTCACCCCTCCACTTT. Protein: CASRAGANNSPLHF.

This rearrangement joins TRBV30 to TRBJ2-5, with D unresolved. The J call may be mistaken, given a closer DNA end match to TRBJ2-7. Germline CDR1 is GTSNPN and CDR2 is SVGIG (reference sequence). The CDR3 is made up of 11 amino acids. DNA for the CDR3: TGTGCCTGGAGTGTTTCGCGCGAGCAGTACTTC. Translated: CAWSVSREQYF.

This chain uses TRBV7-3 with TRBJ2-3; 10 bases map to TRBD2. Losses at the gene ends were 3 bases for V and 1 base for J; bases not matched to a gene: 4. This CDR3 comprises 16 residues. The V gene's germline CDR1 is SGHTA and CDR2 FQGTGA. As DNA, the CDR3 is TGTGCCAGCAGCTTTCGCCTAGCGGGGGGCACAGATACGCAGTATTTT. Its protein product is CASSFRLAGGTDTQYF.

The chain has TRBV5-4 and TRBJ2-2; maybe TRBD2 (5 bases). Per germline, CDR1 SGHNT and CDR2 YYREEE (reference sequence). Trimming cost V 4 bases and J 7 bases, with 17 bases left between them. The length of the CDR3 is 15 residues. The CDR3 is CASSPYFGKSGELFF. The DNA for the CDR3 is TGTGCCAGCAGCCCATACTTCGGGAAGAGCGGGGAGCTGTTTTTT.

V is TRBV4-2 and J is TRBJ2-3, with TRBD2 matching 10 bases. Germline trimming cut 1 base from V and 2 bases from J; bases unmatched to any gene: 3. Germline V CDR1 and CDR2: LGHNA, YNFKEQ. The CDR3 has 16 residues. The CDR3 sequence: CASSQAGTSDTDTQYF. In DNA form, the CDR3 reads TGTGCCAGCAGCCAAGCCGGGACTAGCGACACAGATACGCAGTATTTT.

This chain links TRBV28 with TRBJ1-2; no definite D call. The CDR3 is made up of 14 amino acids. Trimming shortened V by 2 bases and J by 2 bases, and 9 bases separated the two germline ends. The germline CDR1 and CDR2 sequences are MDHEN and SYDVKM. CDR3: CASSLPGSNYGYTF. The CDR3 DNA reads as TGTGCCAGCAGTTTACCGGGGTCGAACTATGGCTACACCTTC.